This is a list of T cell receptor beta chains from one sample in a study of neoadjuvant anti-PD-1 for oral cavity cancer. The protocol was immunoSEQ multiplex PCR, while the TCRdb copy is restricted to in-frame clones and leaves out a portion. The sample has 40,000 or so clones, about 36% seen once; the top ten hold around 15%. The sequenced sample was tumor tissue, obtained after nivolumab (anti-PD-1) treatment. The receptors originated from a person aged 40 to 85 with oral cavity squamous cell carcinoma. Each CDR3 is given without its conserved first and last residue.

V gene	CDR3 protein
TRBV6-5	ASRPRQYSNQPQH
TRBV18	ASSPTRQGFNQPQH
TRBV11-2	ASSFGLPYEQY
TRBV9	ASSSTAGRGGHNSPLH
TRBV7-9	ASSLYRGQDAYEQY
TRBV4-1	ASSQGRHSEAF
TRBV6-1	ASTTYKTGNQPQH
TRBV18	ASSPGGGEQF
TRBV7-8	ASSLGGLTLQETQY
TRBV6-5	ASSYSRTGDTEAF
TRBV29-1	SVDLSWQGYYGYT
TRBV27	ASSSGLAGLQF
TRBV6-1	ASEGNPHEAF
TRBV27	ATGGGGLSNQPQH
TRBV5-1	ASSFGDRGHEQY